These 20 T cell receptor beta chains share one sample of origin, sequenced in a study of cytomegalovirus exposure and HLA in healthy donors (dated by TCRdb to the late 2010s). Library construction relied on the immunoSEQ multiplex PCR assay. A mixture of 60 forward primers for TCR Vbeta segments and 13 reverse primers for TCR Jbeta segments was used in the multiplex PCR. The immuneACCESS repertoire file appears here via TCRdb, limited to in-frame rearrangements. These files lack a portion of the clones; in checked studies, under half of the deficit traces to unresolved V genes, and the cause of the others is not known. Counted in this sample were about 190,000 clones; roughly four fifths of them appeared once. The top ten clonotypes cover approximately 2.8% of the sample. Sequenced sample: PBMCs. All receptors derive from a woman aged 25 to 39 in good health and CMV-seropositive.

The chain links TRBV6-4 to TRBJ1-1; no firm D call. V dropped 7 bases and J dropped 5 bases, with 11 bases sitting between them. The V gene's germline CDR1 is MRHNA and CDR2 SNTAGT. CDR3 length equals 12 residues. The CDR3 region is CASTLTVTEAFF. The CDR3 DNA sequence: TGTGCCAGCACCCTTACTGTTACTGAAGCTTTCTTT.

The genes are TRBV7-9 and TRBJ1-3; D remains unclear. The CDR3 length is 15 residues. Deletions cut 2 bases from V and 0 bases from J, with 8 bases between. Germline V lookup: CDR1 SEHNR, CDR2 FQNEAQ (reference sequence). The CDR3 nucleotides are TGTGCCAGCAGCTTATTACAGAGCTCTGGAAACACCATATATTTT. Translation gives CASSLLQSSGNTIYF. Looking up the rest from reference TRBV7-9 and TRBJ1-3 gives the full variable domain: DTGVSQNPRHKITKRGQNVTFRCDPISEHNRLYWYRQTLGQGPEFLTYFQNEAQLEKSRLLSDRFSAERPKGSFSTLEIQRTEQGDSAMYLCASSLLQSSGNTIYFGEGSWLTVV.

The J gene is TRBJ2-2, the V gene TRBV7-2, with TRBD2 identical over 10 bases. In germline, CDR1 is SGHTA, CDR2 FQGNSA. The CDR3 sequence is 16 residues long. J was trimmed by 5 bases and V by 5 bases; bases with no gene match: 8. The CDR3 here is CASSPSGRVTTGELFF. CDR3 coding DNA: TGTGCCAGCAGCCCCAGCGGGAGGGTGACGACCGGGGAGCTGTTTTTT.

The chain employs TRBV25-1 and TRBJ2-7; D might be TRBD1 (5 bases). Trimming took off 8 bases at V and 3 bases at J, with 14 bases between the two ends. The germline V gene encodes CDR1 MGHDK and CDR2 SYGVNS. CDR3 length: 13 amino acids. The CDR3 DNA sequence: TGTGCCAGCTCCCTCGGCCAGGGCTACGAGCAGTACTTC. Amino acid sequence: CASSLGQGYEQYF.

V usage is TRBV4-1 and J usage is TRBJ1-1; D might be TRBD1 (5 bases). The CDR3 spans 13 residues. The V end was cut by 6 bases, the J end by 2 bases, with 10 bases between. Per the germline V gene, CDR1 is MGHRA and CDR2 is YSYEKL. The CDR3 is CASRPDSNTEAFF. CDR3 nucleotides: TGCGCCAGCAGACCCGACAGCAACACTGAAGCTTTCTTT.

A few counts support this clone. The CDR3 DNA reads TGTGCCAGCAGCGCACCTGACAGGGAAAGGGCACCCCTCCACTTT. Protein: CASSAPDRERAPLHF. This sequence joins TRBV6-1 and TRBJ1-6; 7 bases align to TRBD1. V shed 6 bases and J 11 bases; nucleotides not matched to a gene: 13. This CDR3 region has 15 residues. Germline CDR1 is MNHNS and CDR2 is SASEGT.

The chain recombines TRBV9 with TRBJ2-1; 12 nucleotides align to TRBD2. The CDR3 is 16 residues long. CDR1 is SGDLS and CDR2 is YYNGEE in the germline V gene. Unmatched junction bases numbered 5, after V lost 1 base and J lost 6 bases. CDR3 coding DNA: TGTGCCAGCAGCGTAACGTGGACTAGCGGGGTCAATGAGCAGTTCTTC. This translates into CASSVTWTSGVNEQFF.

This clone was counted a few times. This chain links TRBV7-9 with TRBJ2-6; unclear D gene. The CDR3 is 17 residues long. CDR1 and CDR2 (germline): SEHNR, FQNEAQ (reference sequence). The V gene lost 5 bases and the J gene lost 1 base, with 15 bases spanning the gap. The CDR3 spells CASSPIFGSSGANVLTF. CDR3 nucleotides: TGTGCCAGCAGCCCCATTTTTGGCTCGTCTGGGGCCAACGTCCTGACTTTC.

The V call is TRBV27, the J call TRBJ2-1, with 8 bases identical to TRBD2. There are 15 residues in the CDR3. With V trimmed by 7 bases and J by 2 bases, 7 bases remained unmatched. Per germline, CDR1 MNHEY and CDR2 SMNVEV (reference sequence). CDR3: CASKPRGGPYNEQFF. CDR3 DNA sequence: TGTGCCAGCAAGCCCCGGGGGGGGCCCTACAATGAGCAGTTCTTC.

CDR3 protein: CAGSTGGETNAFF. The CDR3 DNA follows: TGCGCCGGCTCAACGGGAGGGGAAACAAACGCTTTCTTT. The chain employs TRBV10-2 and TRBJ1-1, with D perhaps matching TRBD1 (5 bases). Trimming removed 11 bases at V and 11 bases at J, with 24 bases between. The CDR3 is made up of 13 amino acids. Germline CDR1 is WSHSY and CDR2 is SAAADI.

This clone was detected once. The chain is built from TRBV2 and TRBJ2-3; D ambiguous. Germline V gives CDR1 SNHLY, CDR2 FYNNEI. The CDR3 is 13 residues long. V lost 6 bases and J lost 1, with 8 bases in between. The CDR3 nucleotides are TGTGCCAGCAGAAGACACCGCACAGATACGCAGTATTTT. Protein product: CASRRHRTDTQYF.

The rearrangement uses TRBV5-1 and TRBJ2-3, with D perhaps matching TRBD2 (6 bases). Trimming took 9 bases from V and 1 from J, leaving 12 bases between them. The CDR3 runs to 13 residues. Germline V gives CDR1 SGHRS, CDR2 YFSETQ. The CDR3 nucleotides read TGCGCCACCCCTGGCGGGGGCACAGATACGCAGTATTTT. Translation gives CATPGGGTDTQYF.

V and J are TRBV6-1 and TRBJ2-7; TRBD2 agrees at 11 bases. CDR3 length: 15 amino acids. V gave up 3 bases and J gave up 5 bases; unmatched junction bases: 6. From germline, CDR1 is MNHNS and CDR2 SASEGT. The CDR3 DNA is TGTGCCAGCAGTGACTTAGCGGGAGGGCCCGACGAGCAGTACTTC. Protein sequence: CASSDLAGGPDEQYF.

CDR3 DNA: TGTGCCAGCAGCCCTTCTAGCGGCTTCTTTAGCACAGATACGCAGTATTTT. This codes for CASSPSSGFFSTDTQYF. The chain has TRBV7-8 and TRBJ2-3; 7 nucleotides align to TRBD2. This CDR3 contains 17 residues. V lost 5 bases and J lost 0; bases outside the gene matches: 11. CDR1 SGHVS and CDR2 FQNEAQ come from the germline V gene.

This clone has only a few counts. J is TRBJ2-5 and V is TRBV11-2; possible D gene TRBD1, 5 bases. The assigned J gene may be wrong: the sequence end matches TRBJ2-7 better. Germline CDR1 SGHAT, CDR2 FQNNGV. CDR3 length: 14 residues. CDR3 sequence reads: CASSSREWSYEQYF. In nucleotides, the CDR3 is TGTGCCAGCAGTAGCAGGGAATGGTCCTACGAGCAGTACTTC.

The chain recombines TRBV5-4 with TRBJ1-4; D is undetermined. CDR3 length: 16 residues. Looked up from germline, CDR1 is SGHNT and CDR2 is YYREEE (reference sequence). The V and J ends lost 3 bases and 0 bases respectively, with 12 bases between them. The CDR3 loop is CASSSYGLSTNEKLFF. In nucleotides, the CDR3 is TGTGCCAGCAGCTCATACGGACTATCAACTAATGAAAAACTGTTTTTT.

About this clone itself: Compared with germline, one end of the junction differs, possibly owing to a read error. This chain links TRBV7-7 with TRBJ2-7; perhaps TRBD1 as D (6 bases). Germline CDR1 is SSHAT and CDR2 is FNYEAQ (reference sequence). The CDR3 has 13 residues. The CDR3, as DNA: TGTGCTAGCAGCCTCGAACAGGGAACCGAGCAGTACTTC. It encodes CASSLEQGTEQYF.

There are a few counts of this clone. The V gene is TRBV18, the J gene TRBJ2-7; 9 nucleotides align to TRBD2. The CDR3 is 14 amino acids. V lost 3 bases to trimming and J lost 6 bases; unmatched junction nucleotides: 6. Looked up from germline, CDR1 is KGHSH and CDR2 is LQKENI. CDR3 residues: CASSPAGGPFEQYF. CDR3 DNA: TGTGCCAGCTCACCGGCGGGAGGGCCGTTCGAGCAGTACTTC.

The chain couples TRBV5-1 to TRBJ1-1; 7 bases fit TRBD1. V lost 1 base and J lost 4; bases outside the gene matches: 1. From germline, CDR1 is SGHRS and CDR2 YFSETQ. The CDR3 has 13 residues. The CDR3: CASSLTGVTEAFF. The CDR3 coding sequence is TGCGCCAGCAGCTTGACAGGGGTCACTGAAGCTTTCTTT. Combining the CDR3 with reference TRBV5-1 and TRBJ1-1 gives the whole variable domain KAGVTQTPRYLIKTRGQQVTLSCSPISGHRSVSWYQQTPGQGLQFLFEYFSETQRNKGNFPGRFSGRQFSNSRSEMNVSTLELGDSALYLCASSLTGVTEAFFGQGTRLTVV.

CDR3 coding DNA: TGTGCCAGCAGCTCGGGACAGACTGTCAACACCGGGGAGCTGTTTTTT. It is translated as CASSSGQTVNTGELFF. The chain is built from TRBV5-4 and TRBJ2-2, with TRBD1 matching 7 bases. The CDR3 covers 16 residues. CDR1 SGHNT and CDR2 YYREEE come from the germline V gene (reference sequence). V shed 3 bases and J 2 bases; nucleotides not matched to a gene: 7.